The 23 T cell receptor beta chains below were found in one sample sequenced in a study of cytomegalovirus exposure and HLA in healthy donors (dated 2017 in TCRdb). Receptor libraries were prepared by the immunoSEQ multiplex PCR assay. The source is immuneACCESS, and TCRdb retained only in-frame sequences with V and J called. Part of the clones is not carried over; for the studies checked, unresolved V genes explain less than half of this, and the remainder is unexplained. The sample records 71,000 or so clones, about 94% of which are singletons. Approximately 1% of the sample lies in the top ten. Sequencing was carried out using PBMCs. The receptors were gathered from a woman aged 18-29 years in good health and CMV-seronegative.

The J gene is TRBJ2-3, the V gene TRBV5-1; unclear D gene. The CDR3 has 15 amino acids. Trimming stripped 0 bases from V and 2 bases from J, with 10 bases between. Germline V gene data show CDR1 as SGHRS and CDR2 as YFSETQ. The CDR3 spells CASSLGGLYTDTQYF. CDR3 nucleotide sequence: TGCGCCAGCAGCTTGGGAGGCCTCTACACAGATACGCAGTATTTT.

The chain joins TRBV27 to TRBJ2-2; 11 bases line up with TRBD2. This CDR3 has 15 residues. Germline CDR1 is MNHEY and CDR2 is SMNVEV (reference sequence). Losses at the gene ends were 4 bases for V and 4 bases for J; bases not matched to a gene: 2. CDR3 nucleotides: TGTGCCAGCAGTTCTAGCGGGGGGTTCACCGGGGAGCTGTTTTTT. This encodes CASSSSGGFTGELFF.

This clone came up many times. V is TRBV6-1 and J is TRBJ2-7; 10 bases line up with TRBD1. The V gene end was trimmed by 2 bases and the J gene end by 5 bases; junction bases not matched to a gene: 6. The CDR3 has 15 amino acids. Germline CDR1 is MNHNS and CDR2 is SASEGT. For the CDR3, the DNA is TGTGCCAGCAGTGAAAGTGGGACAGGGGCGAACGAGCAGTACTTC. It translates to CASSESGTGANEQYF.

The V call is TRBV6-1, the J call TRBJ2-3, with a possible D match to TRBD1 (6 bases). V lost 4 bases to trimming and J lost 0 bases, with 8 bases between them. The CDR3 is made up of 14 amino acids. Looked up from germline, CDR1 is MNHNS and CDR2 is SASEGT. The CDR3 loop reads CASSVTGSTDTQYF. CDR3 in DNA: TGTGCCAGCAGTGTTACAGGGAGCACAGATACGCAGTATTTT.

The chain employs TRBV9 and TRBJ2-2; 12 nucleotides agree with TRBD2. The CDR3 length is 17 residues. V lost 3 bases to trimming and J lost 6 bases; unmatched junction nucleotides: 9. Germline V CDR1 and CDR2: SGDLS, YYNGEE. The CDR3 protein is CASSALRLAGEPGELFF. CDR3 DNA sequence: TGTGCCAGCAGCGCCTTACGACTAGCGGGGGAACCCGGGGAGCTGTTTTTT.

This chain connects TRBV9 to TRBJ2-5; tentatively, D is TRBD1 (6 bases). Germline V gene sequence: CDR1 SGDLS, CDR2 YYNGEE. There are 14 residues in the CDR3. V gave up 0 bases and J gave up 4 bases, with 10 bases separating them. CDR3 residues: CASSVDLGGETQYF. Written as DNA, the CDR3 is TGTGCCAGCAGCGTAGATCTAGGGGGAGAGACCCAGTACTTC.

The gene calls are TRBV7-7 and TRBJ2-5; 10 bases map to TRBD2. This CDR3 comprises 15 residues. Trimming at V came to 5 bases and at J to 5 bases, leaving 8 bases not matched to a gene. The germline gives CDR1 SSHAT, CDR2 FNYEAQ (reference sequence). The CDR3 loop is CASSPSGGGEETQYF. The CDR3 nucleotides are TGTGCCAGCAGCCCCAGCGGGGGGGGCGAGGAGACCCAGTACTTC.

The J gene is TRBJ1-2, the V gene TRBV28; D might be TRBD1 (5 bases). Germline CDR1 MDHEN, CDR2 SYDVKM. The length of the CDR3 is 16 residues. Trimming stripped 10 bases from V and 4 bases from J, with 25 bases between. This CDR3 reads CATSLGGTELRYGYTF. The DNA of the CDR3 is TGTGCCACCTCATTGGGAGGGACCGAACTTCGCTATGGCTACACCTTC.

The chain links TRBV5-8 to TRBJ2-1; 8 bases line up with TRBD2. CDR1 is SGHTS and CDR2 is YDEGEE in the germline V gene. After removal of 4 bases from V and 4 bases from J, the junction contained 4 bases not matched to a gene. This CDR3 has 14 amino acids. DNA for the CDR3: TGTGCCAGCAGCCTCGGGACTAGGTACAATGAGCAGTTCTTC. Amino acids: CASSLGTRYNEQFF.

The chain couples TRBV10-3 to TRBJ1-4; D is unresolved. V dropped 7 bases and J dropped 5 bases, with 11 bases sitting between them. Per the germline V gene, CDR1 is ENHRY and CDR2 is SYGVKD. The CDR3 contains 13 residues. Here the CDR3 reads CAINKERNEKLFF. For the CDR3, the DNA is TGTGCCATCAATAAGGAGAGGAATGAAAAACTGTTTTTT.

V usage is TRBV27 and J usage is TRBJ2-5; no reliable D call. Germline lookup yields CDR1 MNHEY and CDR2 SMNVEV (reference sequence). The CDR3 is 12 residues long. Trimming shortened V by 6 bases and J by 2 bases, and 7 bases separated the two germline ends. The CDR3 protein is CASRSGQETQYF. The CDR3 nucleotides are TGTGCCAGCAGGTCAGGTCAAGAGACCCAGTACTTC.

This clone has just one count. This rearrangement joins TRBV7-3 to TRBJ2-1; TRBD2 aligns across 14 bases. This CDR3 is built from 16 residues. Trimming cost V 5 bases and J 10 bases; bases outside gene matches: 10. The germline V gene has CDR1 SGHTA and CDR2 FQGTGA. DNA for the CDR3: TGTGCCAGCAGCCATCCCGGACTAGCGGGAGGTGAGGAGCAGTTCTTC. This codes for CASSHPGLAGGEEQFF.

This chain links TRBV4-2 with TRBJ2-5; D is possibly TRBD2 (7 bases). Trimming removed 2 bases from V and 4 bases from J, with 17 bases in between. CDR3 length equals 16 residues. Germline CDR1 is LGHNA and CDR2 is YNFKEQ. The CDR3 sequence is CASSQISGGQGETQYF. The CDR3 bases are TGTGCCAGCAGCCAAATTTCGGGGGGCCAGGGAGAGACCCAGTACTTC.

The genes are TRBV5-6 and TRBJ2-4, with 8 bases lining up with TRBD1. Trimming at V came to 0 bases and at J to 1 base, leaving 3 bases not matched to a gene. CDR3 length: 16 amino acids. Germline CDR1 is SGHDT and CDR2 is YYEEEE. The CDR3 DNA reads as TGTGCCAGCAGCTTGGGCAGGGGGCGCGCCAAAAACATTCAGTACTTC. Residues: CASSLGRGRAKNIQYF. Supplemented by reference TRBV5-6 and TRBJ2-4, the full variable domain reads DAGVTQSPTHLIKTRGQQVTLRCSPKSGHDTVSWYQQALGQGPQFIFQYYEEEERQRGNFPDRFSGHQFPNYSSELNVNALLLGDSALYLCASSLGRGRAKNIQYFGAGTRLSVL.

This chain uses TRBV4-2 with TRBJ2-1; 10 bases agree with TRBD2. The germline V gene encodes CDR1 LGHNA and CDR2 YNFKEQ. With 3 bases clipped from V and 6 bases from J, the junction kept 8 bases outside the gene matches. The CDR3 covers 16 residues. CDR3 bases: TGTGCCAGCAGCCACGTGACGCTAGCGGGAGCCAATGAGCAGTTCTTC. Translation: CASSHVTLAGANEQFF.

This rearrangement joins TRBV7-9 to TRBJ2-1, with unresolved D. Germline V gene lookup returns CDR1 SEHNR and CDR2 FQNEAQ (reference sequence). This CDR3 has 12 residues. V was pared by 0 bases and J by 10 bases, with 7 bases between. The CDR3, as DNA: TGTGCCAGCAGCTTAGCTAACTGGGAGCAGTTCTTC. It encodes CASSLANWEQFF.

The genes are TRBV10-3 and TRBJ1-1; a possible D gene is TRBD1 (5 bases). In germline, CDR1 is ENHRY, CDR2 SYGVKD. The CDR3 covers 15 residues. The V end was cut by 0 bases, the J end by 1 base, with 9 bases between. CDR3 in amino acids: CAISESRGGNTEAFF. Here the CDR3 DNA reads TGTGCCATCAGTGAGTCCCGGGGGGGGAACACTGAAGCTTTCTTT.

CDR3 in amino acids: CATSPADRQGASGYTF. The CDR3 region has the DNA TGTGCCACCAGCCCTGCCGACAGGCAGGGGGCAAGTGGCTACACCTTC. The rearrangement links TRBV15 to TRBJ1-2; 8 nucleotides align to TRBD1. J gave up 7 bases and V 5 bases, and 15 bases lay outside the gene matches. Looked up from germline, CDR1 is LNHNV and CDR2 is YYDKDF (reference sequence). The CDR3 is 16 amino acids.

This chain connects TRBV4-3 to TRBJ2-2; no definite D call. Deletions cut 2 bases from V and 0 bases from J, with 10 bases between. Germline V gene data show CDR1 as LGHNA and CDR2 as YSLEER. This CDR3 has 16 amino acids. CDR3 sequence: CASSQLRAANTGELFF. DNA of the CDR3: TGCGCCAGCAGCCAATTGCGCGCGGCGAACACCGGGGAGCTGTTTTTT.

The chain is built from TRBV19 and TRBJ1-4; D unclear. V shed 9 bases and J shed 3 bases, with 11 bases lying between them. The CDR3 consists of 13 residues. Germline values: CDR1 LNHDA, CDR2 SQIVND (reference sequence). CDR3 sequence (DNA): TGTGCCAGCCCGACCGACTCTAATGAAAAACTGTTTTTT. Its protein product is CASPTDSNEKLFF.

This clone was seen only a few times. V and J are TRBV11-2 and TRBJ1-5, with 8 bases lining up with TRBD1. The CDR3 extends over 14 amino acids. Germline V gene lookup returns CDR1 SGHAT and CDR2 FQNNGV. V shed 5 bases, J shed 4 bases, and the junction held 4 bases outside the gene matches. In DNA, the CDR3 is TGTGCCAGCAGCCGGACAGGGCTAAATCAGCCCCAGCATTTT. This sequence encodes CASSRTGLNQPQHF.

V is TRBV6-6 and J is TRBJ1-1, with D uncertain. The germline V and J ends were trimmed by 2 bases and 1 base, with 11 bases remaining between them. The germline CDR1 and CDR2 sequences are MNHNY and SVGAGI (reference sequence). This CDR3 contains 15 residues. As DNA, the CDR3 is TGTGCCAGCAGTTACGGTGGAGGCGCGAACACTGAAGCTTTCTTT. Encoded protein: CASSYGGGANTEAFF.

The CDR3 protein is CASSLEPQGARGANVLTF. In DNA, the CDR3 is TGTGCCAGCAGCTTAGAGCCTCAGGGGGCGAGAGGGGCCAACGTCCTGACTTTC. V is TRBV7-2 and J is TRBJ2-6; 8 bases map to TRBD1. V lost 1 base, J lost 4 bases, and 9 bases stayed unmatched. This CDR3 has 18 amino acids. Germline V CDR1 and CDR2: SGHTA, FQGNSA.